This TCR beta chain is from a study of shared clonotypes between healthy human individuals. About the study: Three plates were used per donor for CD4 naive, three for CD4 memory, two for CD8 naive and one for CD8 memory.

In the naive CD8 group, cells lacked CD45RO and were positively selected for CCR7, so terminally differentiated effector memory CD45RA+ cells were left out. Regarding this clone: Its antigen is currently unknown.

Study results and caveats: Among several donors, approximately 5% of naive CD4 clonotypes were found in common. Memory subsets generally showed lower estimated richness than naive subsets. Non-shared clonotypes were found to have lower generation probabilities than the clonotypes that were shared by all four of the sorted-subset donors.

Losses at the gene ends were 3 bases for V and 5 bases for J; bases not matched to a gene: 9. CDR3 length equals 15 residues. The germline V gene encodes CDR1 SGHRS and CDR2 YFSETQ. The repertoire was sequenced with immunoSEQ multiplex PCR; TCRdb's copy has only in-frame clones and lacks some. The sample consists of fewer than 1 million clones, about 97% of them appearing once. The chain couples TRBV5-1 to TRBJ2-7; 9 bases agree with TRBD1. The source is a man aged 25-45 years in good health. The material sequenced was naive CD8+ T cells sorted from blood. The CDR3 DNA reads as TGCGCCAGCAGCTCCCCGGGACAGGGTGTACACGAGCAGTACTTC. This sequence encodes CASSSPGQGVHEQYF.